This TCR beta chain was obtained from a study of cytomegalovirus exposure and HLA in healthy donors. CDR1 is SGHRS, CDR2 YFSETQ, per germline. The CDR3 is made up of 18 amino acids. The germline V and J ends were trimmed by 4 bases and 0 bases, with 21 bases remaining between them. The PCR made use of 60 Vbeta and 13 Jbeta primers. Profiled with immunoSEQ multiplex PCR; TCRdb holds only in-frame clones, not every one. The profile covers 150,000 to 200,000 clones, with 75% to 85% appearing a single time and 1.6% taken by the ten largest. The receptor was isolated from a woman between 45 and 65 years old in good health and CMV-seronegative. J is TRBJ2-3 and V is TRBV5-1; D possibly corresponds to TRBD2 (6 bases). Sequences were obtained from PBMCs. The chain's CDR3 is CASSPSPAGTRSTDTQYF. The CDR3 DNA follows: TGCGCCAGCAGCCCCTCACCAGCGGGTACAAGAAGCACAGATACGCAGTATTTT.